This entry describes one T cell receptor (beta chain). Antigen: not known. The assay was immunoSEQ multiplex PCR, and TCRdb's table has in-frame clones only and misses some. The table shows 300,000 to 400,000 clones, with around 87% occurring only once. This entry comes from a study of Ad26.COV2.S vaccination and SARS-CoV-2 variants. Points from the study as a whole: Breadth, reportedly substantial, characterized the spike-specific CD8+ and CD4+ T cell responses after vaccination. Possible underestimation of total T cell responses by the TCR breadth and depth analyses was noted.

Germline lookup yields CDR1 SNHLY and CDR2 FYNNEI. Trimming removed 8 bases from V and 6 bases from J; junction bases left unmatched: 9. The CDR3 extends over 14 amino acids. Treatment given: 19 received Ad26.COV2.S at low or high dose, single or two shots; roughly five received placebo; per-sample allocation not given. Samples were taken on day 63 after the first vaccine or placebo injection. The chain combines TRBV2 with TRBJ2-2; 7 bases match TRBD1. The sequence was obtained from a person between 18 and 59 years old who received the Ad26.COV2.S COVID-19 vaccine or a placebo. The sequencing used peripheral blood, collected in a trial of Ad26.COV2.S vaccine versus placebo. CDR3: CASHQQGVPGELFF. The CDR3 DNA reads TGTGCCAGCCACCAGCAGGGGGTCCCCGGGGAGCTGTTTTTT.